This T cell receptor beta chain was sequenced for a study of T-cell reconstitution after alpha-beta-depleted transplantation in children. TCRbeta library preparation incorporated unique molecular identifiers. TCRdb itself ran the PCR reads through MiXCR, one entry per CDR3 protein. The table records some 640,000 distinct CDR3 sequences, around 16% of them present only once. This clonotype was found many times. The source was PBMCs from the stem cell graft donor, collected from the stem cell graft. This receptor was identified in a human donor who donated a stem cell graft to a child with acute myeloid leukemia.

The CDR3 coding sequence is TGCAGTGCTGGCAGACTAGCCCCACGGTACAATGAGCAGTTCTTC. It is translated as CSAGRLAPRYNEQFF. The V gene is TRBV20-1, the J gene TRBJ2-1, with 7 bases aligning to TRBD2. V shed 5 bases and J 4 bases; nucleotides not matched to a gene: 11. The CDR3 is 15 residues long. Germline-derived CDR1 and CDR2 are DFQATT and SNEGSKA (reference sequence).